Listed below are T cell receptor beta chains from one sample, sequenced in a study of T cell responses to AZD1222 COVID-19 vaccine. The assay was immunoSEQ multiplex PCR, and TCRdb's table has in-frame clones only and misses some. The top ten clones hold around 3.6% of a sample with approximately 200,000 clones, approximately 89% of them seen once. Sequenced material: peripheral blood, taken 28 days after the second AZD1222 dose. The receptors were gathered from an adult who received the AZD1222 COVID-19 vaccine. The conserved cysteine and the conserved F or W are not part of the CDR3 here. Each record gives: V gene, J gene, CDR3 protein.

>TRBV11-3|TRBJ1-1
ASSPQGWGTEAF
>TRBV28|TRBJ2-7
ASSQPGQGTYEQY
>TRBV19|TRBJ1-1
ASSIPGGTEAF
>TRBV3-1/TRBV3-2|TRBJ2-7
ASSQIAGYEQY
>TRBV9|TRBJ2-3
ASSARGLAGADTQY
>TRBV21-1|TRBJ1-1
ASSQGQEAF
>TRBV5-8|TRBJ1-6
ASSPGPVILNSPLH
>TRBV28|TRBJ2-7
ASSLAAEQY
>TRBV4-2|TRBJ2-1
ASSQGRDRVSNEQF
>TRBV3-1/TRBV3-2|TRBJ1-6
ASSSTGGSPLH
>TRBV6-5|TRBJ2-1
ASSRLGQADEQF
>TRBV2|TRBJ2-5
ASSGWGFQETQY
>TRBV28|TRBJ2-7
ASSPVGVRDEQY
>TRBV7-3|TRBJ1-1
ASSHDIRGLNTEAF
>TRBV5-6|TRBJ2-7
ASSIWTSGRFYEQY
>TRBV6-1|TRBJ1-5
ASSEPPVPRGQPQH
>TRBV5-1|TRBJ2-1
ASSLLSGSREQF
>TRBV2|TRBJ2-1
ASSVTSGVYNEQF
>TRBV7-2|TRBJ1-4
ASSRGRGDEKLF
>TRBV3-1/TRBV3-2|TRBJ2-3
ASSQRGLAGGISTDTQY
>TRBV6-5|TRBJ2-7
ASSRRIAYEQY
>TRBV19|TRBJ2-1
ASIASGNYNEQF
>TRBV19|TRBJ1-3
ASSIPSGNTIY
>TRBV18|TRBJ1-6
ASSPSPLTGSDNSPLH
>TRBV28|TRBJ2-1
ASSSTSRSYNEQF
>TRBV7-9|TRBJ1-3
ASSLAGSGNTIY
>TRBV4-1|TRBJ2-5
ASSLSGRDEETQY
>TRBV5-1|TRBJ2-1
ASSPSGSSYNEQF
>TRBV28|TRBJ2-1
ASSLTTPSSYNEQF
>TRBV28|TRBJ1-2
ASSLGPRGGYT
>TRBV5-1|TRBJ2-5
ASSLALVGQETQY
>TRBV19|TRBJ1-5
ASSIGPESNQPQH
>TRBV7-2|TRBJ2-5
ASSSRTSGQETQY
>TRBV5-1|TRBJ2-5
ASSLGTDETQY
>TRBV28|TRBJ1-6
ASSSTGYNSPLH
>TRBV3-1/TRBV3-2|TRBJ1-2
ASSQAPVGQGDGYT
>TRBV19|TRBJ2-7
ASSIVLWWDRMSEQY
>TRBV27|TRBJ1-2
ASSSTTGVNYGYT
>TRBV11-2|TRBJ2-1
ASSFARGEQF
>TRBV9|TRBJ2-6
ASSVVSRSSGANVLT
>TRBV29-1|TRBJ1-4
SDSDSPTNEKLF
>TRBV6-2/TRBV6-3|TRBJ2-1
ASSYGIAGQF
>TRBV2|TRBJ2-3
ASKTGGSTDTQY
>TRBV19|TRBJ1-2
ASNPDGTYGYT
>TRBV10-3|TRBJ2-3
AIQGGPGTDTQY
>TRBV28|TRBJ1-1
AIRGRTGPTF
>TRBV12-3/TRBV12-4|TRBJ2-5
ASSFWDAETQY
>TRBV7-2|TRBJ1-4
ASSLIRGEKLF
>TRBV5-1|TRBJ1-1
ASSSSGTANTEAF
>TRBV3-1/TRBV3-2|TRBJ1-5
ASSGINQPQH
>TRBV9|TRBJ2-1
ASSAGTSGSNEQF